These 23 T cell receptor beta chains share one sample of origin, sequenced in a study of shared clonotypes between healthy human individuals. Naive-designated CD8 cells lacked CD45RO, were positively enriched for CCR7, and omitted terminally differentiated effector memory CD45RA+ cells. Assay: immunoSEQ multiplex PCR; the TCRdb copy retains only in-frame clones and omits some. The sample has 1.5 million to 2.5 million clones, 85% to 95% seen once. Sequenced material: naive CD8+ T cells sorted from blood. The receptors here all came from a man between 18 and 35 years old in good health.

The rearrangement uses TRBV10-1 and TRBJ2-1; 11 nucleotides match TRBD2. CDR1 is WNHNN, CDR2 SYGVQD, per germline (reference sequence). Trimming cost V 3 bases and J 8 bases; bases outside gene matches: 9. The CDR3 runs 16 residues. CDR3 loop: CASSDARLAGIDEQFF. The CDR3 nucleotides read TGCGCCAGCAGTGACGCCCGACTAGCGGGAATCGATGAGCAGTTCTTC.

This chain connects TRBV7-8 to TRBJ2-1; 12 positions match TRBD2. Looked up from germline, CDR1 is SGHVS and CDR2 is FQNEAQ. The length of the CDR3 is 17 residues. After removal of 5 bases from V and 3 bases from J, the junction contained 8 bases not matched to a gene. The CDR3 coding sequence is TGTGCCAGCAGCAGGCTAGCGGGGGGGCCTCTCTACAATGAGCAGTTCTTC. Its protein is CASSRLAGGPLYNEQFF.

This chain uses TRBV2 with TRBJ2-7; a weak D match, TRBD1 (5 bases). This CDR3 region has 11 residues. Germline CDR1 is SNHLY and CDR2 is FYNNEI. The V end lost 8 bases, the J end lost 4 bases, and 9 bases lay between the germline ends. Here the CDR3 DNA reads TGTGCCAGCCTCAGGGATTACGAGCAGTACTTC. Amino acids: CASLRDYEQYF.

A note on this clone: The sample contains more than one DNA sequence encoding this CDR3. This chain links TRBV9 with TRBJ2-7; D assignment may be TRBD1 or TRBD2 (6 bases each). The V gene's germline CDR1 is SGDLS and CDR2 YYNGEE. The V end was cut by 0 bases, the J end by 1 base, with 8 bases between. This CDR3 is 14 amino acids long. The CDR3 spells CASSVEGGSYEQYF. The DNA for the CDR3 is TGTGCCAGCAGCGTAGAGGGGGGATCCTACGAGCAGTACTTC.

For the CDR3, the DNA is TGTGCCAGCAGTGTGGGACAGACTGAAGCTTTCTTT. This encodes CASSVGQTEAFF. The V gene is TRBV6-5, the J gene TRBJ1-1, with TRBD1 identical over 7 bases. The CDR3 is 12 amino acids. CDR1 MNHEY and CDR2 SVGAGI come from the germline V gene. The junction had 2 bases not matched to a gene; V was cut back by 5 bases and J by 5 bases.

In DNA, the CDR3 is TGTGCCAGCAGCGGACTACATAGCGGGGGAGGGGAGACCCAGTACTTC. This sequence encodes CASSGLHSGGGETQYF. The chain is built from TRBV9 and TRBJ2-5; 9 bases agree with TRBD2. Germline V CDR1 and CDR2: SGDLS, YYNGEE. After removal of 3 bases from V and 5 bases from J, the junction contained 11 bases not matched to a gene. The CDR3 length is 16 residues.

The chain joins TRBV5-1 to TRBJ2-1; perhaps D is TRBD1 or TRBD2 (6 bases each). Germline V gene sequence: CDR1 SGHRS, CDR2 YFSETQ. Trimming removed 0 bases at V and 4 bases at J, with 14 bases between. This CDR3 region has 16 residues. The CDR3 is CASSLDPGALYNEQFF. The DNA of the CDR3 is TGCGCCAGCAGCTTGGATCCGGGGGCTCTTTACAATGAGCAGTTCTTC.

The V call is TRBV7-8, the J call TRBJ2-5; D remains unclear. Germline V gene sequence: CDR1 SGHVS, CDR2 FQNEAQ. The germline V and J ends were trimmed by 2 bases and 3 bases, with 10 bases remaining between them. CDR3 size: 14 residues. The CDR3 bases are TGTGCCAGCAGCTTATTAGGGCCCAAAGAGACCCAGTACTTC. Protein: CASSLLGPKETQYF.

J is TRBJ1-6 and V is TRBV10-2, with TRBD1 matching 7 bases. Germline V gives CDR1 WSHSY, CDR2 SAAADI. The CDR3 consists of 15 residues. The trim removed 3 bases at V and 5 bases at J, leaving 4 bases unmatched. The CDR3 nucleotides are TGCGCCAGCAGTGATTACAGGGGTGATAATTCACCCCTCCACTTT. It encodes CASSDYRGDNSPLHF.

V gene TRBV2 combines with J gene TRBJ1-1; weak D call: TRBD1 (6 bases). The V and J ends lost 3 bases and 0 bases respectively, with 14 bases between them. This CDR3 region has 16 residues. Germline lookup yields CDR1 SNHLY and CDR2 FYNNEI. As DNA, the CDR3 is TGTGCCAGCAGTGACGGTGTGGGGGCCATGAACACTGAAGCTTTCTTT. This codes for CASSDGVGAMNTEAFF. The full variable domain, in which reference TRBV2 and TRBJ1-1 provide the parts outside the CDR3, is EPEVTQTPSHQVTQMGQEVILRCVPISNHLYFYWYRQILGQKVEFLVSFYNNEISEKSEIFDDQFSVERPDGSNFTLKIRSTKLEDSAMYFCASSDGVGAMNTEAFFGQGTRLTVV.

The chain employs TRBV19 and TRBJ1-2; D remains unclear. Germline V CDR1 and CDR2: LNHDA, SQIVND (reference sequence). The V end was cut by 6 bases, the J end by 8 bases, with 13 bases between. The CDR3 consists of 12 residues. The CDR3 DNA reads TGTGCCAGTAGGAACACCGGGGTGGGCTACACCTTC. This translates into CASRNTGVGYTF.

The chain couples TRBV16 to TRBJ1-4; no clear D. The germline V gene encodes CDR1 KGHSY and CDR2 FQNENV. CDR3 length: 14 amino acids. V lost 0 bases to trimming and J lost 8 bases, with 10 bases between them. The CDR3 region is CASSQSTVGEKLFF. CDR3 sequence (DNA): TGTGCCAGCAGCCAATCCACAGTGGGAGAAAAACTGTTTTTT.

For this clone: The sample contains more than one DNA sequence encoding this CDR3. The J gene is TRBJ1-2, the V gene TRBV6-6; the D is unclear. Germline loops: CDR1 MNHNY, CDR2 SVGAGI (reference sequence). The V gene lost 0 bases and the J gene lost 4 bases, with 9 bases spanning the gap. The CDR3 runs 14 residues. CDR3 nucleotide sequence: TGTGCCAGCAGTTACTCGCCGGGATCCTATGGCTACACCTTC. This encodes CASSYSPGSYGYTF.

V and J are TRBV15 and TRBJ1-2; D gene uncertain. The V gene lost 8 bases and the J gene lost 4 bases, with 11 bases spanning the gap. CDR3 size: 12 residues. Germline CDR1 is LNHNV and CDR2 is YYDKDF (reference sequence). The CDR3 reads CATPSSPYGYTF. The CDR3, as DNA: TGTGCCACCCCCAGCAGTCCCTATGGCTACACCTTC.

V gene TRBV27 combines with J gene TRBJ2-7; D is perhaps TRBD1 (6 bases). The CDR3 totals 14 residues. In germline, CDR1 is MNHEY, CDR2 SMNVEV (reference sequence). V lost 2 bases and J 4 bases, leaving 12 bases between the germline ends. CDR3 sequence: CASSLTGTSYEQYF. The CDR3 nucleotides are TGTGCCAGCAGTTTAACAGGGACCTCTTACGAGCAGTACTTC.

This chain connects TRBV28 to TRBJ1-2; D is uncertain. V lost 4 bases and J 5 bases, leaving 11 bases between the germline ends. Germline CDR1 and CDR2: MDHEN and SYDVKM. The CDR3 spans 13 residues. CDR3 sequence reads: CASSSRLAYGYTF. The DNA for the CDR3 is TGTGCCAGCAGTTCCCGGTTAGCTTATGGCTACACCTTC.

V is TRBV2 and J is TRBJ1-4; TRBD1 matches 7 bases. CDR3 length: 15 residues. CDR1 and CDR2 from the germline V gene are SNHLY and FYNNEI. The V and J ends lost 4 bases and 8 bases, in that order; junction bases with no gene match: 10. The CDR3: CASSGSPGGQEKLFF. The CDR3 nucleotides read TGTGCCAGCAGTGGCAGTCCAGGGGGGCAAGAAAAACTGTTTTTT.

The chain carries TRBV5-1 and TRBJ1-1; possible D gene TRBD1, 6 bases. The CDR3 is 15 amino acids. Trimming took 1 base from V and 3 from J, leaving 13 bases between them. Germline V lookup: CDR1 SGHRS, CDR2 YFSETQ. CDR3 nucleotide sequence: TGCGCCAGCAGCTTGTTTTGGGGGGCAGACACTGAAGCTTTCTTT. It encodes CASSLFWGADTEAFF.

The chain links TRBV20-1 to TRBJ1-1, with D possibly being TRBD1 (5 bases). This CDR3 comprises 11 residues. Germline CDR1 DFQATT, CDR2 SNEGSKA (reference sequence). Trimming left V 5 bases short and J 8 bases short, with 12 bases between. The CDR3 is CSAPGRGEAFF. The CDR3, as DNA: TGCAGTGCTCCCGGAAGGGGCGAAGCTTTCTTT.

The chain carries TRBV11-1 and TRBJ2-7; D is unclear. Trimming pared 0 bases from V and 0 bases from J, leaving 3 bases between. The CDR3 is 13 residues long. Germline CDR1 reads SGHAT; CDR2 reads FQDESV (reference sequence). Written as DNA, the CDR3 is TGTGCCAGCAGCTTAGCGATCTCCTACGAGCAGTACTTC. Translating it yields CASSLAISYEQYF.

J is TRBJ1-2 and V is TRBV28, with no clear D. Germline V lookup: CDR1 MDHEN, CDR2 SYDVKM. Trimming cost V 6 bases and J 8 bases, with 19 bases left between them. This CDR3 has 14 residues. CDR3 residues: CASSTSEGRRGYTF. The CDR3, as DNA: TGTGCCAGCAGCACTTCAGAAGGTCGGCGAGGCTACACCTTC.

For this clone: The junction shows a germline mismatch at one end, possibly a read error. The genes are TRBV13 and TRBJ2-7; possibly TRBD2 for D (7 bases). Germline V gives CDR1 PRHDT, CDR2 FYEKMQ (reference sequence). CDR3 length equals 12 residues. The CDR3, as DNA: TGTGCCAGCAGCCTAGGGGGGGAGGAGCAGTACTTC. This translates into CASSLGGEEQYF.

The chain has TRBV5-1 and TRBJ2-7; 13 positions agree with TRBD2. V trimming: 3 bases; J trimming: 9 bases; junction bases outside the gene matches: 9. CDR1 and CDR2 (germline): SGHRS, YFSETQ. The CDR3 is made up of 15 amino acids. The CDR3 is CASSSEGLAGERQYF. CDR3 DNA: TGCGCCAGCAGCTCGGAAGGACTAGCGGGAGAGAGGCAGTACTTC.